This T cell receptor (beta chain) was sequenced in a study of blood T cell repertoires in COVID-19. The CDR3 is 13 amino acids. CDR1 and CDR2 from the germline V gene are LNHDA and SQIVND (reference sequence). V gave up 9 bases and J gave up 5 bases, with 17 bases separating them. This table comes from immunoSEQ multiplex PCR, and its TCRdb copy is limited to in-frame clones, with some not included. The repertoire has around 300,000 clones, about 88% of them found once; the top ten carry approximately 14%. Material for sequencing was peripheral blood. The TCR originated in a woman aged 70-85 years with COVID-19, enrolled during active disease. This chain links TRBV19 with TRBJ2-7; maybe TRBD1 (6 bases). In DNA, the CDR3 is TGTGCCAGCTCCGGGACAAACTATCACGAGCAGTACTTC. This sequence encodes CASSGTNYHEQYF.